This TCR beta chain was sequenced during a study of OX40 agonist ivuxolimab in advanced cancers. Here immunoSEQ multiplex PCR was the method, and the copy in TCRdb shows in-frame clones only, minus some. The repertoire holds 80,000 to 95,000 clones, with roughly nine tenths as singletons. The source of this sequence is an adult with an advanced solid tumor such as melanoma, head and neck, liver or kidney cancer. Sequencing used CD4+ or CD8+ T cells sorted from blood, obtained in a trial of the OX40 agonist ivuxolimab.

CDR3 nucleotide sequence: TGTGCCAGCAGCGTAGCTGGGACAGGGGGCACTGAAGCTTTCTTT. Protein: CASSVAGTGGTEAFF. V is TRBV9 and J is TRBJ1-1; 11 bases fit TRBD1. CDR3 length: 15 residues. With 0 bases clipped from V and 4 bases from J, the junction kept 2 bases outside the gene matches. CDR1 SGDLS and CDR2 YYNGEE come from the germline V gene. Filled out from reference TRBV9 and TRBJ1-1, the complete variable domain reads DSGVTQTPKHLITATGQRVTLRCSPRSGDLSVYWYQQSLDQGLQFLIQYYNGEERAKGNILERFSAQQFPDLHSELNLSSLELGDSALYFCASSVAGTGGTEAFFGQGTRLTVV.